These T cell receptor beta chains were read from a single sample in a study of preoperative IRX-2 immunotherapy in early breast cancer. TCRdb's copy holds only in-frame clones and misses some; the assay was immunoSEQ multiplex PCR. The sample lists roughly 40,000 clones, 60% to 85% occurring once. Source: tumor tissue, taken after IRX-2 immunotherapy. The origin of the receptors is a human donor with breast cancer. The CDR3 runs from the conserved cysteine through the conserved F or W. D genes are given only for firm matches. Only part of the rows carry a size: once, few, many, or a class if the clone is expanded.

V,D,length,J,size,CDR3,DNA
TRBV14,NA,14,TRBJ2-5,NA,CASSRTGFGETQYF,TGTGCCAGCAGCCGTACGGGGTTTGGGGAGACCCAGTACTTC
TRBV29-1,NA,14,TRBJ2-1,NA,CSVEGSSWSNEQFF,TGCAGCGTTGAAGGCTCTAGTTGGTCCAATGAGCAGTTCTTC
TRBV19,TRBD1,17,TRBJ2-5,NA,CASSIVGLGTGGETQYF,TGTGCCAGTAGTATTGTTGGGCTCGGGACAGGGGGAGAGACCCAGTACTTC
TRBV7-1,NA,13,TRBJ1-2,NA,CASSPGRGYGYTF,TGTGCCAGCAGCCCCGGACGGGGTTATGGCTACACCTTC
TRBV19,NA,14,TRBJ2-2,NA,CASSIDGNTGELFF,TGTGCCAGTAGTATCGATGGGAACACCGGGGAGCTGTTTTTT
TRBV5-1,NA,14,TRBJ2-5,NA,CASSLRGVEETQYF,TGCGCCAGCAGCTTACGGGGAGTCGAAGAGACCCAGTACTTC
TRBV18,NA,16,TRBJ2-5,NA,CASSPFSRRAGETQYF,TGTGCCAGCTCACCATTCTCGCGCAGGGCGGGGGAGACCCAGTACTTC
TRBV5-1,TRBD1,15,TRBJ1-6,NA,CASSLPGQINSPLHF,TGCGCCAGCAGCTTACCGGGACAGATAAATTCACCCCTCCACTTT
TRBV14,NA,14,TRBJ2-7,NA,CASSQVRSSYEQYF,TGTGCCAGCAGCCAAGTGCGGAGCTCCTACGAGCAGTACTTC
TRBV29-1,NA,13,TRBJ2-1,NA,CSVVGQGYNEQFF,TGCAGCGTTGTTGGGCAGGGCTACAATGAGCAGTTCTTC
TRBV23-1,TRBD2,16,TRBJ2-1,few,CASSLVGTSGSDEQFF,TGCGCCAGCAGCTTAGTTGGTACTAGCGGGAGCGATGAGCAGTTCTTC
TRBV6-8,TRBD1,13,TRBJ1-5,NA,CASSGQGRQPQHF,TGTGCCAGCAGTGGACAGGGGAGACAGCCCCAGCATTTT
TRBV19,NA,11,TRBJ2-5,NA,CASSTQGSQYF,TGTGCCAGTAGTACCCAGGGGTCTCAGTACTTC
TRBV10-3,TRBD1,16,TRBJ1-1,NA,CAISDRTGPRNTEAFF,TGTGCCATCAGTGATCGGACAGGCCCTAGGAACACTGAAGCTTTTTTT
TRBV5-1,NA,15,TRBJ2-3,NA,CASSPTLHSTDTQYF,TGCGCCAGCAGCCCAACGCTCCATAGCACAGATACGCAGTATTTT
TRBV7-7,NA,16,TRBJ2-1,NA,CASSTPLGGTPNEQFF,TGTGCCAGCAGCACCCCGCTGGGTGGGACTCCTAATGAGCAGTTCTTC
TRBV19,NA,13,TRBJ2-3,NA,CASLDLLRDTQYF,TGTGCCAGTCTTGACCTCTTGAGGGATACGCAGTATTTT
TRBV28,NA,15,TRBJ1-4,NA,CASAPRTATNEKLFF,TGTGCCAGCGCCCCGCGGACGGCAACTAATGAAAAACTGTTTTTT
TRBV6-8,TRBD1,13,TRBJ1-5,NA,CASSGQGDQPQHF,TGTGCCAGCAGTGGACAGGGAGACCAGCCCCAGCATTTT
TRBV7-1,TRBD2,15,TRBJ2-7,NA,CASSLFGGKAYEQYF,TGTGCCAGCAGCTTATTCGGGGGGAAGGCCTACGAGCAGTACTTC
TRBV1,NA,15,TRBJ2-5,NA,CASSQLGTIQETQYF,TGCGCCAGCAGCCAACTCGGGACTATACAAGAGACCCAGTACTTC
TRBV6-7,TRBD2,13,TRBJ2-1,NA,CASSSGGSQEQFF,TGTGCCAGCTCTAGCGGGGGAAGTCAAGAGCAGTTCTTC
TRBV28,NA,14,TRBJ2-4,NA,CASSPVLTKNIQYF,TGTGCCAGCAGTCCTGTTCTAACCAAAAACATTCAGTACTTC
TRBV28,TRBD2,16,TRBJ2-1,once,CASSQGGRAPNNEQFF,TGTGCCAGCAGTCAAGGCGGGAGGGCCCCTAACAATGAGCAGTTCTTC
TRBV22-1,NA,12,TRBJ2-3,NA,CATSDSTDTQYF,TGTGCCACCAGTGATAGCACAGATACGCAGTATTTT
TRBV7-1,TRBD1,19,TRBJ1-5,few,CASSLVGPGGQGTNQPQHF,TGTGCCAGCAGCTTAGTTGGGCCAGGGGGACAGGGGACTAATCAGCCCCAGCATTTT
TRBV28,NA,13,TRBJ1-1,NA,CASSLSHSLEAFF,TGTGCCAGCAGTTTATCCCACAGTCTTGAAGCTTTCTTT
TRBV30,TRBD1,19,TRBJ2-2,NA,CAWSVLVGTGPSRTGELFF,TGTGCCTGGAGTGTACTAGTCGGGACAGGGCCTTCTCGCACCGGGGAGCTGTTTTTT
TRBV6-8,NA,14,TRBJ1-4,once,CASSYSGREEKLFF,TGTGCCAGCAGTTACTCAGGGAGGGAAGAAAAACTGTTTTTT
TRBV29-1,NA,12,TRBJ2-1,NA,CSVETGFNEQFF,TGCAGCGTCGAGACAGGATTTAATGAGCAGTTCTTC
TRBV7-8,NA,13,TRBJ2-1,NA,CASSPGGRGLIFF,TGTGCCAGCAGCCCTGGAGGGAGGGGGCTAATCTTCTTC
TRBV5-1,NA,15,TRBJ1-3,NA,CASSLALGSGNTIYF,TGCGCCAGCAGCTTGGCTTTAGGGTCTGGAAACACCATATATTTT
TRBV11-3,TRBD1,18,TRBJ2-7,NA,CASSLVRTGYGEYYEQYF,TGTGCCAGCAGCTTGGTCCGGACAGGGTATGGGGAATACTACGAGCAGTACTTC
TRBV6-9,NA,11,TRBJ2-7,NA,CASTHEYEQYF,TGTGCCAGCACCCACGAGTACGAGCAGTACTTC
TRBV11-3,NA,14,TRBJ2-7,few,CASSLQGRSYEQYF,TGTGCCAGCAGCTTACAGGGAAGAAGCTACGAGCAGTACTTC
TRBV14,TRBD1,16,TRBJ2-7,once,CASSHAPGQGAYEQYF,TGTGCCAGCAGCCACGCCCCGGGACAGGGGGCCTACGAGCAGTACTTC
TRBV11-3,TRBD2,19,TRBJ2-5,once,CASSLGPAFSGGHQETQYF,TGTGCCAGCAGCTTAGGCCCCGCTTTTAGCGGGGGGCACCAAGAGACCCAGTACTTC
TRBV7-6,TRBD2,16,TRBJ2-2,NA,CASAMAGGRSTGELFF,TGTGCCAGCGCGATGGCGGGAGGGCGGAGCACCGGGGAGCTGTTTTTT
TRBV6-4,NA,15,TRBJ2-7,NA,CASIPGGGIPYEQYF,TGTGCCAGCATCCCTGGCGGGGGCATTCCCTACGAGCAGTACTTC
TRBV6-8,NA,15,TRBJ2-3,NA,CASSPYPLGTDTQYF,TGTGCCAGCAGTCCTTACCCGTTGGGGACAGATACGCAGTATTTT